These T cell receptor beta chains were read from a single sample in a study of T cell repertoires in cytomegalovirus infection. Their antigens remain unidentified. MiXCR, applied by TCRdb to the reads, yields one record per CDR3 protein. The table has over 40,000 distinct CDR3 sequences, about a fifth seen once. The specimen was CD8+ T cells from cultured PBMCs, collected from culture after CMV antigen stimulation. These receptors all come from a human donor in good health (CMV status not recorded). Some clones in this sample may be carry-over from other donors' samples. The CDR3 runs from the conserved cysteine through the conserved F or W. The order of the fields is clone size, V gene, J gene, D gene, CDR3 DNA, CDR3 protein. A D gene is named only where the DNA matches it firmly. Not every row has a clone size; where given, it reads once, few, many or a size class.

.	TRBV11-2	TRBJ2-1	.	TGTGCCAGCAGCTTAGAGGGCAGGGTTAATGAGCAGTTCTTC	CASSLEGRVNEQFF
.	TRBV3-1	TRBJ2-1	TRBD2	TGTGCCAGCAGCCAAGAAGGCCGATGGACTAGCGGGGCTAGGGACAATGAGCAGTTCTTC	CASSQEGRWTSGARDNEQFF
few	TRBV27	TRBJ1-1	TRBD1	TGTGCCAGCAGTTTGGGGACAGGGGGCTATACTGAAGCTTTCTTT	CASSLGTGGYTEAFF
few	TRBV12-3/TRBV12-4	TRBJ2-3	.	TGTGCCAGCAGTTTAGGGCGGGCTAGCACAGATACGCAGTATTTT	CASSLGRASTDTQYF
many	TRBV12-3/TRBV12-4	TRBJ1-5	.	TGTGCCAGCAGTTTAGGACATAGCAATCAGCCCCAGCATTTT	CASSLGHSNQPQHF
.	TRBV15	TRBJ2-7	TRBD1	TGTGCCACCAGCAGAGATGGTCCGGACAGGGGGTTCTACGAGCAGTACTTC	CATSRDGPDRGFYEQYF
.	TRBV27	TRBJ1-6	TRBD1	TGTGCCAGCAGTGCGACAGGGGCGGGGTCCTATAATTCACCCCTCCACTTT	CASSATGAGSYNSPLHF
.	TRBV4-3	TRBJ2-6	TRBD1	TGCGCCAGCAGCCAAAACCGCCCAGGGGGCGGAAAAGACAACGTCCTGACTTTC	CASSQNRPGGGKDNVLTF
few	TRBV6-5	TRBJ1-1	.	TGTGCCAGCAGTAATTTTGAGGGAAGTGAAGCTTTCTTT	CASSNFEGSEAFF
many	TRBV5-6	TRBJ1-1	.	TGTGCCAGCAGCTTGTGGGGGAACACTGAAGCTTTCTTT	CASSLWGNTEAFF
many	TRBV12-5	TRBJ2-5	.	TGTGCTAGTGGTTTCACAAATAGTGAGACCCAGTACTTC	CASGFTNSETQYF
few	TRBV12-3/TRBV12-4	TRBJ2-4	TRBD1	TGTGCCACCCGGGACAGGAAAAACATTCAGTACTTC	CATRDRKNIQYF
few	TRBV10-3	TRBJ1-2	.	TGTGCCATATCCGTAGGACAAGCTTATGGCTACACCTTC	CAISVGQAYGYTF
few	TRBV19	TRBJ1-1	TRBD1	TGTGCCAGTACCCTCCCCCCCGGACAGGACATGAACACTGAAGCTTTCTTT	CASTLPPGQDMNTEAFF
many	TRBV6-1	TRBJ2-5	TRBD2	TGTGCCAGCAGTGACGACGGACTAGCGGGAGAGACCCAGTACTTC	CASSDDGLAGETQYF
many	TRBV12-3/TRBV12-4	TRBJ1-2	.	TGTGCCAGCAGTTTAGTCAGTTTCGATGGCTACACCTTC	CASSLVSFDGYTF
.	TRBV4-3	TRBJ2-7	.	TGCGCCAGCAGCCAAGACCGCAGGGTCGGCGAGCAGTACTTC	CASSQDRRVGEQYF